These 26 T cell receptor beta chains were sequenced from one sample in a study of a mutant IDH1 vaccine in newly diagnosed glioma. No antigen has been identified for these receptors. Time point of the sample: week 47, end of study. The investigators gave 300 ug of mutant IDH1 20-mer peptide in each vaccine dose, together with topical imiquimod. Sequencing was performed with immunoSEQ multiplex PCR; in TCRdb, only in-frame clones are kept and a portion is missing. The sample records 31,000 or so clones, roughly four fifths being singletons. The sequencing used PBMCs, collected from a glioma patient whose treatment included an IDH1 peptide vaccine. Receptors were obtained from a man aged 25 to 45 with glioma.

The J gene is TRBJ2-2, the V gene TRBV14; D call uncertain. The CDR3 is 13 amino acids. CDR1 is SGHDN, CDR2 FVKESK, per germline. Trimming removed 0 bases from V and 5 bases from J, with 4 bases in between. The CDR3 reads CASSQELTGELFF. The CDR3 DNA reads TGTGCCAGCAGCCAAGAATTGACCGGGGAGCTGTTTTTT.

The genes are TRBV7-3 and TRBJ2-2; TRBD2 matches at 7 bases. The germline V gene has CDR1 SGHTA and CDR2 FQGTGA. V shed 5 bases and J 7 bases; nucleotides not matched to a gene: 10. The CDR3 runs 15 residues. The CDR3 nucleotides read TGTGCCAGCAGCCCCCAGGCGGGGGTGGGCGGGGAGCTGTTTTTT. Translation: CASSPQAGVGGELFF.

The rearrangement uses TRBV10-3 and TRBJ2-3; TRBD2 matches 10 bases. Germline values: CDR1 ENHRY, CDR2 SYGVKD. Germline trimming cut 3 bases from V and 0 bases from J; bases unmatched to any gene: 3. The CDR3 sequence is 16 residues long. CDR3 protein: CAISEGTSASTDTQYF. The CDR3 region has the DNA TGTGCCATCAGTGAAGGGACTAGCGCCAGCACAGATACGCAGTATTTT.

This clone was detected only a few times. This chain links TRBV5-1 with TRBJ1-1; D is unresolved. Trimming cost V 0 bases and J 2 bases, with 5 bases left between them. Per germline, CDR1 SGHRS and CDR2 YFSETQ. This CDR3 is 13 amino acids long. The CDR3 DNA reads TGCGCCAGCAGCTTGGACAGTAACACTGAAGCTTTCTTT. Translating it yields CASSLDSNTEAFF.

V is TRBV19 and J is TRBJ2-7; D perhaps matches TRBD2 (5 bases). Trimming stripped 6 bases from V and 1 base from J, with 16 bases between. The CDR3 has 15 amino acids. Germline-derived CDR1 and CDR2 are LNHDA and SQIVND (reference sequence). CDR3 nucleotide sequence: TGTGCCAGTAGATCGACTACCCGGAAGTCCTACGAGCAGTACTTC. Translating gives CASRSTTRKSYEQYF.

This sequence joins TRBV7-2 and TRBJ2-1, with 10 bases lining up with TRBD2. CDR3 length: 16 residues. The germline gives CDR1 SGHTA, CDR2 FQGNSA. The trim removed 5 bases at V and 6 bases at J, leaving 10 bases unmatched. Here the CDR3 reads CASSTTGLAELNEQFF. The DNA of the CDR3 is TGTGCCAGCAGCACCACCGGACTAGCGGAACTCAATGAGCAGTTCTTC.

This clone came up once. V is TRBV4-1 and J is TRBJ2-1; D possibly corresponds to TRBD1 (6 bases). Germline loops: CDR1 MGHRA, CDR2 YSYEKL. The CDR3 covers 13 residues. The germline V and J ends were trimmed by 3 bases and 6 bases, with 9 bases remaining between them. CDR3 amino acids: CASSQPGVNEQFF. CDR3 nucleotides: TGCGCCAGCAGCCAGCCAGGGGTCAATGAGCAGTTCTTC.

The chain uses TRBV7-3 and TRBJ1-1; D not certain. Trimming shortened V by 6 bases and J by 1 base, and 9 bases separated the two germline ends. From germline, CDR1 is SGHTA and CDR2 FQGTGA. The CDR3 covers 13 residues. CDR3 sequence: CASSWAGNTEAFF. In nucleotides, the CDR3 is TGTGCCAGCAGTTGGGCCGGGAACACTGAAGCTTTCTTT.

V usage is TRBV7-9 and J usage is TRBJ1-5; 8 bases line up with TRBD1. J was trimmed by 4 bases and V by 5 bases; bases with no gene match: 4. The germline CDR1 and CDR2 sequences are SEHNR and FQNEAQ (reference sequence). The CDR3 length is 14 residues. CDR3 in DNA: TGTGCCAGCAGCCCGGACAGGGCGAATCAGCCCCAGCATTTT. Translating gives CASSPDRANQPQHF.

The CDR3 sequence is CASSFGTGNEKLFF. The CDR3 DNA follows: TGTGCCAGCAGCTTCGGGACAGGGAATGAAAAACTGTTTTTT. The chain links TRBV7-8 to TRBJ1-4; 9 bases agree with TRBD1. Looked up from germline, CDR1 is SGHVS and CDR2 is FQNEAQ. The CDR3 consists of 14 residues. V shed 3 bases and J 5 bases; nucleotides not matched to a gene: 1.

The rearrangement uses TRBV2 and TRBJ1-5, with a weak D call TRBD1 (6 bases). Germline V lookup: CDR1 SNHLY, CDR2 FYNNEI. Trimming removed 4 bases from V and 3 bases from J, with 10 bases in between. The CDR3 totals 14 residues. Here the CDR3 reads CASSVDRSNQPQHF. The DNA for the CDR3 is TGTGCCAGCAGTGTCGACAGGTCCAATCAGCCCCAGCATTTT.

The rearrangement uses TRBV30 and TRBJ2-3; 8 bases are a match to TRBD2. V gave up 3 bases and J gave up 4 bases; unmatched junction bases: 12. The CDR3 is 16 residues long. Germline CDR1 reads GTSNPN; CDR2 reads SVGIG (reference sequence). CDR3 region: CAWRSRARGVADTQYF. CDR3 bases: TGTGCCTGGAGGTCCAGGGCGCGGGGGGTGGCAGATACGCAGTATTTT.

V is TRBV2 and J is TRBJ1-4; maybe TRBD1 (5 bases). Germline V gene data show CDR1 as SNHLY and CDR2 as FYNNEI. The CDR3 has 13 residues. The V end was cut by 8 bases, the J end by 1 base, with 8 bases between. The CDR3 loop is CASSGGTNEKLFF. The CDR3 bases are TGTGCCAGCTCTGGGGGAACTAATGAAAAACTGTTTTTT. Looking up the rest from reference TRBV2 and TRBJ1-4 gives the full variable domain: EPEVTQTPSHQVTQMGQEVILRCVPISNHLYFYWYRQILGQKVEFLVSFYNNEISEKSEIFDDQFSVERPDGSNFTLKIRSTKLEDSAMYFCASSGGTNEKLFFGSGTQLSVL.

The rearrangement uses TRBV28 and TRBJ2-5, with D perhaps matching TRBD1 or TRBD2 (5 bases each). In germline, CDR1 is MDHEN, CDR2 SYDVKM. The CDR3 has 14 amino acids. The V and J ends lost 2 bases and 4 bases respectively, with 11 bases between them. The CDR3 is CASSLEGSRETQYF. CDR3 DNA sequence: TGTGCCAGCAGTTTAGAGGGGTCGAGAGAGACCCAGTACTTC.

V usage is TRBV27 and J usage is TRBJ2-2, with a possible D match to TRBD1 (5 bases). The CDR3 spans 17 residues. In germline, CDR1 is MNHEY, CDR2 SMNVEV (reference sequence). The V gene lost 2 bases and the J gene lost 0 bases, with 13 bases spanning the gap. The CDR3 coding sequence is TGTGCCAGCAGTTTAGGGGCGGAGCCGGCGAACACCGGGGAGCTGTTTTTT. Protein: CASSLGAEPANTGELFF.

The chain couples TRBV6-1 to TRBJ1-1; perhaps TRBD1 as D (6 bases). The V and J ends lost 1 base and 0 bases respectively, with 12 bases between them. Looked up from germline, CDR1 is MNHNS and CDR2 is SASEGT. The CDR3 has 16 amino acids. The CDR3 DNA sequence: TGTGCCAGCAGTGAAGTGCTGGGGGGCATGAACACTGAAGCTTTCTTT. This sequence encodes CASSEVLGGMNTEAFF.

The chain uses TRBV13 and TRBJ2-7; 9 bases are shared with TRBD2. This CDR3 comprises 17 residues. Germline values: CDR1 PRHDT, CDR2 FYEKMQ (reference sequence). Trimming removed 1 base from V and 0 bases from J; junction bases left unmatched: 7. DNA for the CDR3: TGTGCCAGCAGCTTAGCTTCGCGGGAGGGCCTCTCCTACGAGCAGTACTTC. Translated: CASSLASREGLSYEQYF.

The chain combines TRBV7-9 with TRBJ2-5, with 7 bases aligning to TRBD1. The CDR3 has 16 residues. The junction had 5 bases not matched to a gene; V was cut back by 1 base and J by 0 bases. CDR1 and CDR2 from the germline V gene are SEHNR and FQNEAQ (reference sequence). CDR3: CASSLGTGEYQETQYF. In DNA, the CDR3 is TGTGCCAGCAGCTTAGGGACAGGAGAGTACCAAGAGACCCAGTACTTC.

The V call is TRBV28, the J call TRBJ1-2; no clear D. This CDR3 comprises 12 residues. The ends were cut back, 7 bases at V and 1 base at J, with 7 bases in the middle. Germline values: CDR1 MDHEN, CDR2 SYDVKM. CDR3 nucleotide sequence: TGTGCCAGCATTAGCAGTAACTATGGCTACACCTTC. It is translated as CASISSNYGYTF.

CDR3 sequence (DNA): TGCGCCAGCAGCTCCGACGGACAGGGCACCGGGGAGCTGTTTTTT. It yields the protein CASSSDGQGTGELFF. This chain links TRBV5-1 with TRBJ2-2, with 8 bases lining up with TRBD1. The V gene's germline CDR1 is SGHRS and CDR2 YFSETQ. This CDR3 spans 15 amino acids. Germline trimming cut 3 bases from V and 4 bases from J; bases unmatched to any gene: 5.

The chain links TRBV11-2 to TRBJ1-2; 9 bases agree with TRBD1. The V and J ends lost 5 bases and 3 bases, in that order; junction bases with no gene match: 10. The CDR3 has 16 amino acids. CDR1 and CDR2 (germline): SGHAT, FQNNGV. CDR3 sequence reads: CASSLFGTGKDYGYTF. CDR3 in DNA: TGTGCCAGCAGCCTTTTTGGGACAGGGAAAGACTATGGCTACACCTTC.

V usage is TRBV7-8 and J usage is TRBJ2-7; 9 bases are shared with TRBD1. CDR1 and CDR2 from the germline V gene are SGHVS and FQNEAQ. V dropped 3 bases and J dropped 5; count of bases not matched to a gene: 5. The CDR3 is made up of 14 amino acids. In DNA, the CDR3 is TGTGCCAGCAGCTTCGGGGACAGGGACCACGAGCAGTACTTC. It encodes CASSFGDRDHEQYF. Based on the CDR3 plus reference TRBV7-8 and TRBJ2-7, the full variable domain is GAGVSQSPRYKVAKRGQDVALRCDPISGHVSLFWYQQALGQGPEFLTYFQNEAQLDKSGLPSDRFFAERPEGSVSTLKIQRTQQEDSAVYLCASSFGDRDHEQYFGPGTRLTVT.

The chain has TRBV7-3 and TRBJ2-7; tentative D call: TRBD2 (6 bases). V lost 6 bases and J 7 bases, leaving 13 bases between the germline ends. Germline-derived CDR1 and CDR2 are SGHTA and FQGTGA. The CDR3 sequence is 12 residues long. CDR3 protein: CASSSGEGEQYF. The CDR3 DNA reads TGTGCCAGCAGTAGCGGAGAAGGGGAGCAGTACTTC.

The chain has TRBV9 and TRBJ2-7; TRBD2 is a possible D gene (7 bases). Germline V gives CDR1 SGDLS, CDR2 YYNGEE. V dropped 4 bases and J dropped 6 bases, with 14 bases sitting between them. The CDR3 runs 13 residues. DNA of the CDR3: TGTGCCAGCAGCCCCCACGGGGGGCGCGAGCAGTACTTC. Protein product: CASSPHGGREQYF.

Here the CDR3 DNA reads TGTGCCTCCTTCGCGGGACAGGGGGCTGAAGAGCAGTACTTC. Translation gives CASFAGQGAEEQYF. The gene calls are TRBV10-3 and TRBJ2-5, with 12 bases lining up with TRBD1. This CDR3 has 14 amino acids. Trimming at V came to 11 bases and at J to 11 bases, leaving 15 bases not matched to a gene. Germline-derived CDR1 and CDR2 are ENHRY and SYGVKD.

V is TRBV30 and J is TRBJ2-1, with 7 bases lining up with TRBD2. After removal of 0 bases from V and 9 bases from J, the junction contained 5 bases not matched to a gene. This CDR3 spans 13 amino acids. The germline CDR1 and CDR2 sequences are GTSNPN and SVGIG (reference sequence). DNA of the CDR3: TGTGCCTGGAGTGTACTCGGCGGGGGTGAGCAGTTCTTC. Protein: CAWSVLGGGEQFF. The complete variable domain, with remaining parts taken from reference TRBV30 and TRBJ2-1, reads SQTIHQWPATLVQPVGSPLSLECTVEGTSNPNLYWYRQAAGRGLQLLFYSVGIGQISSEVPQNLSASRPQDRQFILSSKKLLLSDSGFYLCAWSVLGGGEQFFGPGTRLTVL.